At least ten counts were recorded for the clone carrying this TCR beta chain. What it binds is unknown. The lymph nodes were axillary draining lymph nodes from breast cancer patients. This entry belongs to a study of breast tumors, draining lymph nodes, adjacent tissues. Study conclusions and caveats: The lymph node origin of tumor T cells was framed as consistent with a hypothesis, not demonstrated. Findings are consistent with lymph node origin and intratumoral expansion of most tumor T cells. Luminal-like breast cancer showed significantly higher tumor–nontumor repertoire similarity than basal-like. Tumor TCR diversity was below lymph nodes but above nontumor tissue.

Trimming took off 3 bases at V and 3 bases at J, with 9 bases between the two ends. Looked up from germline, CDR1 is MNHEY and CDR2 is SMNVEV (reference sequence). This CDR3 is built from 14 residues. From the multiplex PCR reads, TCRdb called clonotypes with MiXCR, one entry per CDR3 protein. Counted here are approximately 300,000 distinct CDR3 sequences, about 33% occurring once; the ten biggest clones make up more than 0.95%. This receptor was obtained from a female donor with breast cancer. Some clones in this sample may be carry-over from other donors' samples. The chain employs TRBV27 and TRBJ2-1; D may be TRBD2 (6 bases). The sequencing input was axillary lymph node tissue. The CDR3 region has the DNA TGTGCCAGCAGTTTGGAGCGGGTCTACAATGAGCAGTTCTTC. This codes for CASSLERVYNEQFF.